Detailed here is one T cell receptor (beta chain). This entry comes from a study of blood T cell repertoires in COVID-19. Turning to the study itself: The samples span acute and convalescent COVID-19 from the United States, Italy and Spain. In each case, the material was cDNA or gDNA derived from T cells, B-cell-depleted T cells, or PBMCs.

Original data processing: Amplification from reference gene primers served as the basis for estimated nucleated cell counts. Some clones are missing from TCRdb's copy, which holds only in-frame ones; the method was immunoSEQ multiplex PCR. V, J and clone size derive from that table, while D and trimming were established from the DNA sequence. The sample carries around 270,000 clones, roughly 86% recorded once. The V gene's germline CDR1 is SGHNT and CDR2 YYREEE (reference sequence). CDR3 length: 14 residues. With 0 bases clipped from V and 5 bases from J, the junction kept 1 base outside the gene matches.

The rearrangement joins TRBV5-4 to TRBJ1-3; 8 nucleotides line up with TRBD1. The clonotype originates from a man aged 35-49 years who had recovered from COVID-19. The sequencing input was peripheral blood. CDR3 amino acids: CASSLGQGRNTIYF. The CDR3 DNA is TGTGCCAGCAGCTTGGGACAGGGGAGAAACACCATATATTTT.